The T cell receptor (beta chain) under discussion was sequenced for a study of cytomegalovirus exposure and HLA in healthy donors. PCR amplification relied on 60 Vbeta primers (plus 13 Jbeta primers). Per the original data handling: Later, 80 million or so unique TCR beta chains were counted in an analysis, and approximately 10 million of them were shared. The repertoire was sequenced with immunoSEQ multiplex PCR; TCRdb's copy has only in-frame clones and lacks some. From that table come the V and J calls and clone size; the DNA was used to work out D and trimming. The sample has about 130,000 clones, over 60% seen once. There are a few counts of this clone. Its antigen is undetermined. The CDR3 consists of 14 residues. Germline CDR1 is KGHSH and CDR2 is LQKENI. V was pared by 2 bases and J by 4 bases, with 2 bases of the junction left unmatched. Points from the study as a whole: When presence/absence was analysed, sequencing depth was taken to be roughly uniform across donors. The number of N-insertions in an Asian-associated ancestry cluster was reportedly below the approximately 700-donor mean in a later analysis. Later analysis showed TCR association rates varying by HLA locus, highest for DRB1 and lowest for HLA-C.

The V gene is TRBV18, the J gene TRBJ2-5; TRBD1 agrees at 9 bases. The specimen was PBMCs. The receptor's source is a man aged 60 to 75 in good health and CMV-seropositive. The CDR3 DNA follows: TGTGCCAGCTCACCATCGGGACAGGGAGAGACCCAGTACTTC. The encoded protein is CASSPSGQGETQYF. Full variable domain (rest looked up from reference TRBV18 and TRBJ2-5): NAGVMQNPRHLVRRRGQEARLRCSPMKGHSHVYWYRQLPEEGLKFMVYLQKENIIDESGMPKERFSAEFPKEGPSILRIQQVVRGDSAAYFCASSPSGQGETQYFGPGTRLLVL.